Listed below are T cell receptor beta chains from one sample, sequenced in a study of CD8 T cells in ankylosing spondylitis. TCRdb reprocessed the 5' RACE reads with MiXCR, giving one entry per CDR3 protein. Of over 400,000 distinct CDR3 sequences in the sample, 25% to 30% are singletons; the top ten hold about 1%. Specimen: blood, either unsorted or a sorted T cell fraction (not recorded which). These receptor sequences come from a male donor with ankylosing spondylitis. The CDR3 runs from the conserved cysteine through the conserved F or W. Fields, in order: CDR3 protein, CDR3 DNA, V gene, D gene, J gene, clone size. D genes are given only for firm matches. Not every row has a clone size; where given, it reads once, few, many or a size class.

CASGADSGEQFF | TGTGCTAGTGGTGCGGACAGTGGTGAGCAGTTCTTC | TRBV12-5 | NA | TRBJ2-1 | NA
CATSGTTGAENTGELFF | TGTGCCACCAGTGGGACTACGGGGGCGGAAAACACCGGGGAGCTGTTTTTT | TRBV24-1 | NA | TRBJ2-2 | NA
CASSRTYRTDTQYF | TGTGCCAGCAGTCGGACGTACCGCACAGATACGCAGTATTTT | TRBV3-1 | NA | TRBJ2-3 | NA
CASSLGGKDGYTF | TGTGCCAGCAGCTTAGGGGGCAAGGATGGCTACACCTTC | TRBV7-2 | NA | TRBJ1-2 | NA
CSARDPGHQGGNEQFF | TGCAGTGCTAGAGATCCGGGACACCAAGGTGGTAATGAGCAGTTCTTC | TRBV20-1 | NA | TRBJ2-1 | few
CASSRIAGGGADTQYF | TGTGCCAGTAGTCGAATAGCGGGAGGCGGCGCAGATACGCAGTATTTT | TRBV19 | TRBD2 | TRBJ2-3 | NA
CSARDQGQADSYTEAFF | TGCAGTGCTAGAGATCAGGGACAGGCAGATAGTTACACTGAAGCTTTCTTT | TRBV20-1 | TRBD1 | TRBJ1-1 | NA
CASSRRGLAGYNEQFF | TGTGCCAGCAGCCGTCGCGGACTAGCGGGGTACAATGAGCAGTTCTTC | TRBV7-8 | TRBD2 | TRBJ2-1 | NA
CSASASATSTDTQYF | TGCAGTGCTAGCGCTAGCGCCACTAGCACAGATACGCAGTATTTT | TRBV20-1 | NA | TRBJ2-3 | few
CSARDLGLAGLNEQFF | TGCAGTGCTAGAGATTTGGGACTAGCGGGATTGAATGAGCAGTTCTTC | TRBV20-1 | TRBD2 | TRBJ2-1 | NA
CSVRGNTGELFF | TGCAGCGTTCGTGGGAACACCGGGGAGCTGTTTTTT | TRBV29-1 | NA | TRBJ2-2 | NA
CSVGLAGFNEQFF | TGCAGCGTTGGTCTAGCGGGATTCAATGAGCAGTTCTTC | TRBV29-1 | TRBD2 | TRBJ2-1 | few
CASSSQGAGRNEQFF | TGTGCCAGCAGCTCACAGGGGGCAGGTAGGAATGAGCAGTTCTTC | TRBV5-5 | TRBD1 | TRBJ2-1 | NA
CATQGGVMNTGELFF | TGTGCCACCCAAGGGGGGGTCATGAACACCGGGGAGCTGTTTTTT | TRBV24-1 | NA | TRBJ2-2 | NA
CASSLFTTSAEETQYF | TGCGCCAGCAGCTTGTTCACGACTAGCGCCGAAGAGACCCAGTACTTC | TRBV5-1 | TRBD2 | TRBJ2-5 | NA
CASHRDSTFEAFF | TGCGCCAGTCACCGGGACTCTACCTTTGAAGCTTTCTTT | TRBV5-1 | NA | TRBJ1-1 | few
CASSLGGTSSTSEQFF | TGTGCCAGCAGCTTGGGCGGGACTAGTTCTACAAGTGAGCAGTTCTTC | TRBV5-5 | TRBD2 | TRBJ2-1 | few
CASRTFLRSAGSPLHF | TGTGCCAGCAGGACCTTTCTGCGGTCGGCGGGGTCACCCCTCCACTTT | TRBV6-2/TRBV6-3 | NA | TRBJ1-6 | NA
CASSYSRQGASGGYTF | TGTGCCAGCAGTTACTCGAGACAGGGGGCCTCGGGTGGCTACACCTTC | TRBV6-5 | TRBD1 | TRBJ1-2 | NA
CAWIERRTEAFF | TGTGCCTGGATCGAGAGGCGGACTGAAGCTTTCTTT | TRBV30 | NA | TRBJ1-1 | NA
CASSESGTRGFF | TGTGCCAGCAGCGAATCCGGGACTAGGGGGTTCTTC | TRBV6-6 | TRBD2 | TRBJ2-1 | NA
CASSGTSATNEKLFF | TGTGCCAGCAGCGGGACATCGGCAACTAATGAAAAACTGTTTTTT | TRBV2 | NA | TRBJ1-4 | NA
CATSRGRGLSGYTF | TGTGCCACTAGCAGGGGGCGAGGACTGTCTGGCTACACCTTC | TRBV24-1 | TRBD1 | TRBJ1-2 | NA
CASSPGASGTNEQFF | TGTGCCAGCAGCCCAGGGGCTAGCGGAACCAATGAGCAGTTCTTC | TRBV11-2 | NA | TRBJ2-1 | NA
CASSPDRTGRGGYGYTF | TGTGCCAGCAGCCCGGACCGGACAGGGAGGGGGGGCTATGGCTACACCTTC | TRBV3-1 | TRBD1 | TRBJ1-2 | NA
CATSTGVYGYTF | TGTGCCACCAGCACCGGAGTCTATGGCTACACCTTC | TRBV15 | NA | TRBJ1-2 | NA
CASRPGTTGVETQYF | TGTGCCAGCAGGCCCGGGACAACCGGGGTGGAGACCCAGTACTTC | TRBV7-2 | NA | TRBJ2-5 | NA
CASSIREGETQYF | TGCGCCAGCAGCATCCGGGAGGGAGAGACCCAGTACTTC | TRBV5-1 | TRBD2 | TRBJ2-5 | NA
CASSWVGVSYNEQFF | TGTGCCAGCTCCTGGGTTGGGGTTTCCTACAATGAGCAGTTCTTC | TRBV7-2 | NA | TRBJ2-1 | NA
CASSPIRQSDGASYNEQSF | TGTGCCAGCAGCCCCATCAGGCAGTCGGACGGGGCGAGTTACAATGAGCAGTCCTTC | TRBV11-2 | NA | TRBJ2-1 | NA
CSVAGRSSYNEQFF | TGCAGCGTTGCTGGCCGTAGCTCCTACAATGAGCAGTTCTTC | TRBV29-1 | NA | TRBJ2-1 | few
CASSEGEVDWGFNQPQHF | TGTGCCAGCAGTGAAGGGGAGGTAGACTGGGGGTTTAATCAGCCCCAGCATTTT | TRBV6-1 | NA | TRBJ1-5 | NA
CASSLIRGDYGYTF | TGTGCCAGCAGCCTTATTAGGGGAGACTATGGCTACACCTTC | TRBV27 | NA | TRBJ1-2 | few
CSARGRDFIYNEQFF | TGCAGTGCTAGAGGTCGGGACTTTATCTACAATGAGCAGTTCTTC | TRBV20-1 | NA | TRBJ2-1 | NA
CASSLERGTGGWAFF | TGTGCCAGCAGTTTAGAAAGGGGGACAGGGGGCTGGGCTTTCTTT | TRBV12-3/TRBV12-4 | TRBD1 | TRBJ1-1 | NA
CASSYLPDLTDTQYF | TGCGCCAGCAGCTACTTGCCGGACTTGACAGATACGCAGTATTTT | TRBV5-1 | NA | TRBJ2-3 | NA
CASSLIVANEQFF | TGTGCCAGCAGCTTAATTGTGGCCAATGAGCAGTTCTTC | TRBV7-8 | NA | TRBJ2-1 | NA
CSVRIGRWSTDTQYF | TGCAGCGTTCGTATCGGGAGGTGGAGCACAGATACGCAGTATTTT | TRBV29-1 | TRBD2 | TRBJ2-3 | few
CASSQGSSEDTQYF | TGCGCCAGCAGCCAAGGTAGTTCAGAAGATACGCAGTATTTT | TRBV4-1 | NA | TRBJ2-3 | few
CASSKAGTGVSYNEQFF | TGTGCCAGCAGTAAAGCCGGGACAGGGGTCTCCTACAATGAGCAGTTCTTC | TRBV12-3/TRBV12-4 | TRBD1 | TRBJ2-1 | many
CASTAAPGRSSGNTIYF | TGTGCCAGCACGGCCGCCCCAGGCAGGAGCTCTGGAAACACCATATATTTT | TRBV18 | NA | TRBJ1-3 | few